These 29 T cell receptor beta chains were sequenced from one sample in a study of cytomegalovirus exposure and HLA in healthy donors. PCR primers comprised 60 Vbeta and 13 Jbeta primers. Libraries were prepared by immunoSEQ multiplex PCR; TCRdb keeps only in-frame clonotypes and omits some of them. The data hold about 100,000 clones, with roughly 70% observed a single time. Sequences were obtained from PBMCs. Receptor source: a woman aged 40 to 49 in good health and CMV-seropositive.

V gene TRBV5-1 combines with J gene TRBJ2-3, with 7 bases matching TRBD2. Losses at the gene ends were 7 bases for V and 3 bases for J; bases not matched to a gene: 14. Per germline, CDR1 SGHRS and CDR2 YFSETQ. CDR3 length: 16 residues. The CDR3, as DNA: TGCGCCAGCTCGTGGGGGGGTTCATACGGGACAGATACGCAGTATTTT. Residues: CASSWGGSYGTDTQYF. Combining the CDR3 with reference TRBV5-1 and TRBJ2-3 gives the whole variable domain KAGVTQTPRYLIKTRGQQVTLSCSPISGHRSVSWYQQTPGQGLQFLFEYFSETQRNKGNFPGRFSGRQFSNSRSEMNVSTLELGDSALYLCASSWGGSYGTDTQYFGPGTRLTVL.

The V gene is TRBV6-5, the J gene TRBJ1-2; a weak D match, TRBD1 (5 bases). Germline CDR1 and CDR2: MNHEY and SVGAGI. The CDR3 has 15 amino acids. V lost 2 bases and J lost 4, with 14 bases in between. DNA for the CDR3: TGTGCCAGCAGTTACGTCTTATGGGGGGGCTATGGCTACACCTTC. Its protein is CASSYVLWGGYGYTF.

This clone was counted once. Within the sample, other DNA sequences also encode this same CDR3. The chain employs TRBV9 and TRBJ2-3, with D tentatively TRBD2 (5 bases). Trimming pared 0 bases from V and 3 bases from J, leaving 8 bases between. CDR1 SGDLS and CDR2 YYNGEE come from the germline V gene. This CDR3 has 14 amino acids. In DNA, the CDR3 is TGTGCCAGCAGCGTAGAGTCGGGGACAGATACGCAGTATTTT. Translated: CASSVESGTDTQYF.

The J gene is TRBJ1-1, the V gene TRBV21-1; TRBD1, the table's D call, was not compared with the DNA. TRBV21-1 is a listed pseudogene. There are 17 residues in the CDR3. The CDR3 loop is CASSKVDRAVLNTEAFF. For the CDR3, the DNA is TGTGCCAGCAGCAAAGTCGACAGGGCGGTACTGAACACTGAAGCTTTCTTT.

The rearrangement joins TRBV20-1 to TRBJ1-2; 8 positions match TRBD1. Germline assignment: CDR1 DFQATT and CDR2 SNEGSKA (reference sequence). Trimming cost V 6 bases and J 4 bases; bases outside gene matches: 1. The CDR3 runs to 11 residues. This CDR3 is CSAGQGYGYTF. Written as DNA, the CDR3 is TGCAGTGCCGGACAGGGCTATGGCTACACCTTC.

The V call is TRBV4-2, the J call TRBJ1-1; 7 bases fit TRBD1. The CDR3 runs 13 residues. The V gene end was trimmed by 6 bases and the J gene end by 0 bases; junction bases not matched to a gene: 1. CDR1 LGHNA and CDR2 YNFKEQ come from the germline V gene. DNA of the CDR3: TGTGCCAGCAGAGACAGGGTGAACACTGAAGCTTTCTTT. Translated: CASRDRVNTEAFF.

CDR3 nucleotides: TGTGCCAGCAGCCAGGCGAGGGAAACTGAAGCTTTCTTT. Translation gives CASSQARETEAFF. This chain uses TRBV4-2 with TRBJ1-1; D remains unclear. V was clipped by 3 bases and J by 5 bases, with 10 bases between them. Germline V gene sequence: CDR1 LGHNA, CDR2 YNFKEQ. CDR3 length: 13 residues.

This clone was observed a handful of times. The chain carries TRBV6-1 and TRBJ1-2; D perhaps matches TRBD1 (6 bases). The CDR3 sequence is 12 residues long. Germline CDR1 is MNHNS and CDR2 is SASEGT. V dropped 8 bases and J dropped 3 bases, with 10 bases sitting between them. CDR3 in DNA: TGTGCCAGCCGACGGACAGACTATGGCTACACCTTC. Translation: CASRRTDYGYTF.

The chain uses TRBV7-9 and TRBJ2-2; 9 bases are shared with TRBD1. Germline lookup yields CDR1 SEHNR and CDR2 FQNEAQ (reference sequence). V shed 5 bases and J 7 bases; nucleotides not matched to a gene: 5. The CDR3 has 14 amino acids. CDR3 DNA: TGTGCCAGCAGCCTACAGGGGGCTGGCGGGGAGCTGTTTTTT. It codes for CASSLQGAGGELFF.

The chain carries TRBV7-3 and TRBJ1-5, with D perhaps matching TRBD1 (6 bases). The CDR3 is 18 amino acids. Trimming took 2 bases from V and 1 from J, leaving 18 bases between them. In germline, CDR1 is SGHTA, CDR2 FQGTGA. The CDR3 nucleotides read TGTGCCAGCAGCTTAGACGGGACACACATAACGAGCAATCAGCCCCAGCATTTT. It encodes CASSLDGTHITSNQPQHF.

The rearrangement joins TRBV5-1 to TRBJ2-7, with D possibly matching TRBD2 (7 bases). With 3 bases removed from V and 6 bases from J, the gap between germline ends came to 16 bases. The CDR3 sequence is 14 residues long. Germline CDR1 reads SGHRS; CDR2 reads YFSETQ. As DNA, the CDR3 is TGCGCCAGCAGCTCTGGTCAGGGGAGGGTCGAGCAGTACTTC. The encoded protein is CASSSGQGRVEQYF.

The V and J genes are TRBV2 and TRBJ2-5, with 7 bases matching TRBD2. Germline CDR1 reads SNHLY; CDR2 reads FYNNEI. V shed 4 bases and J 5 bases; nucleotides not matched to a gene: 7. The CDR3 length is 14 residues. The CDR3 protein is CASSAGLAVETQYF. The CDR3 region has the DNA TGTGCCAGCAGTGCAGGGCTAGCGGTGGAGACCCAGTACTTC.

The rearrangement links TRBV5-5 to TRBJ1-1; weak D call: TRBD1 (6 bases). The CDR3 totals 15 residues. V was pared by 2 bases and J by 0 bases, with 11 bases between. CDR1 and CDR2 from the germline V gene are SGHKS and YYEKEE (reference sequence). Here the CDR3 reads CASSLMGQLNTEAFF. As DNA, the CDR3 is TGTGCCAGCAGCTTAATGGGACAACTGAACACTGAAGCTTTCTTT.

This chain uses TRBV19 with TRBJ2-7; 9 bases fit TRBD1. The germline V gene has CDR1 LNHDA and CDR2 SQIVND (reference sequence). The junction had 4 bases not matched to a gene; V was cut back by 2 bases and J by 5 bases. The CDR3 spans 14 residues. CDR3 DNA sequence: TGTGCCAGTAGTATATGGGACAGGGAGGACGAGCAGTACTTC. It codes for CASSIWDREDEQYF.

The rearrangement joins TRBV30 to TRBJ2-3, with 7 bases lining up with TRBD1. Germline lookup yields CDR1 GTSNPN and CDR2 SVGIG (reference sequence). This CDR3 has 17 amino acids. J lost 2 bases, V lost 1 base, and 12 bases had no gene match. CDR3 coding DNA: TGTGCCTGGAGTGCTTCGCTCATCAGGGGGACCACAGATACGCAGTATTTT. This encodes CAWSASLIRGTTDTQYF.

The rearrangement joins TRBV9 to TRBJ1-6; TRBD1 might be the D (5 bases). The CDR3 is made up of 15 amino acids. Germline assignment: CDR1 SGDLS and CDR2 YYNGEE. V was pared by 4 bases and J by 6 bases, with 14 bases between. The CDR3 region has the DNA TGTGCCAGCAGCCTGAGACAGACCCTTAATTCACCCCTCCACTTT. This translates into CASSLRQTLNSPLHF. Full variable domain (outside the CDR3, taken from reference TRBV9 and TRBJ1-6): DSGVTQTPKHLITATGQRVTLRCSPRSGDLSVYWYQQSLDQGLQFLIQYYNGEERAKGNILERFSAQQFPDLHSELNLSSLELGDSALYFCASSLRQTLNSPLHFGNGTRLTVT.

As DNA, the CDR3 is TGTGCCAGCAGAATGACGGAGGCTGGAGGCTACACCTTC. Translating gives CASRMTEAGGYTF. V usage is TRBV6-1 and J usage is TRBJ1-2; no definite D call. The germline CDR1 and CDR2 sequences are MNHNS and SASEGT. The CDR3 contains 13 residues. The ends were cut back, 6 bases at V and 8 bases at J, with 16 bases in the middle.

The gene calls are TRBV9 and TRBJ1-4, with TRBD1 matching 10 bases. This CDR3 spans 14 amino acids. The V and J ends lost 4 bases and 8 bases, in that order; junction bases with no gene match: 5. CDR1 SGDLS and CDR2 YYNGEE come from the germline V gene. The DNA for the CDR3 is TGTGCCAGCAGCCCTGGGACAGGGGACGAAAAACTGTTTTTT. Residues: CASSPGTGDEKLFF.

The V and J genes are TRBV30 and TRBJ1-2, with 8 bases fitting TRBD1. Germline CDR1 reads GTSNPN; CDR2 reads SVGIG (reference sequence). The CDR3 has 14 residues. J lost 4 bases, V lost 4 bases, and 8 bases had no gene match. The CDR3: CAWNGRGRSYGYTF. For the CDR3, the DNA is TGTGCCTGGAACGGCAGGGGGCGAAGCTATGGCTACACCTTC.

This clone came up a few times. The J gene is TRBJ2-7, the V gene TRBV5-6; D perhaps matches TRBD2 (6 bases). This CDR3 has 13 residues. Per the germline V gene, CDR1 is SGHDT and CDR2 is YYEEEE. V lost 2 bases, J lost 4 bases, and 10 bases lay in between. CDR3 DNA: TGTGCCAGCAGCTTAGCTCGGGGGTACGAGCAGTACTTC. Residues: CASSLARGYEQYF.

The rearrangement uses TRBV6-1 and TRBJ1-5; D is perhaps TRBD1 (6 bases). Germline V CDR1 and CDR2: MNHNS, SASEGT. CDR3 length: 14 residues. V was clipped by 2 bases and J by 11 bases, with 16 bases between them. The CDR3 here is CASSELVGGEAQHF. CDR3 in DNA: TGTGCCAGCAGTGAATTGGTAGGGGGAGAGGCCCAGCATTTT.

CDR3: CASSTDSKETQYF. The DNA for the CDR3 is TGTGCCAGCAGTACGGACAGTAAAGAGACCCAGTACTTC. The rearrangement links TRBV6-7 to TRBJ2-5; tentatively, D is TRBD1 (6 bases). TRBV6-7 counts as an open reading frame of uncertain function. The V end was cut by 5 bases, the J end by 3 bases, with 10 bases between. The CDR3 is 13 residues long.

The DNA for the CDR3 is TGTGCCAGCAGCTCCGGACTAGCGGGGGTTGAGACCCAGTACTTC. Translated, it gives CASSSGLAGVETQYF. V usage is TRBV5-4 and J usage is TRBJ2-5; 13 nucleotides align to TRBD2. V lost 3 bases, J lost 5 bases, and 4 bases stayed unmatched. From germline, CDR1 is SGHNT and CDR2 YYREEE (reference sequence). CDR3 length: 15 amino acids.

In its sample, this clone was seen a few times. The rearrangement joins TRBV6-1 to TRBJ1-1, with unresolved D. The V gene's germline CDR1 is MNHNS and CDR2 SASEGT. V lost 7 bases to trimming and J lost 0 bases, with 9 bases between them. CDR3 length: 13 residues. The CDR3 bases are TGTGCCAGCACCCAGACACTGAACACTGAAGCTTTCTTT. This sequence encodes CASTQTLNTEAFF.

The V and J genes are TRBV5-1 and TRBJ2-2; 7 bases are a match to TRBD1. The germline V gene encodes CDR1 SGHRS and CDR2 YFSETQ. This CDR3 comprises 14 residues. The junction had 7 bases not matched to a gene; V was cut back by 6 bases and J by 5 bases. The CDR3 sequence is CASTRTQGTGELFF. The CDR3 coding sequence is TGCGCCAGCACCCGAACACAGGGGACCGGGGAGCTGTTTTTT.

The V call is TRBV7-8, the J call TRBJ1-4, with 7 bases lining up with TRBD1. V dropped 1 base and J dropped 0; count of bases not matched to a gene: 5. The CDR3 runs to 17 residues. Germline CDR1 and CDR2: SGHVS and FQNEAQ. The CDR3 nucleotides are TGTGCCAGCAGCTTAGGGGCAGGGGGTGCAACTAATGAAAAACTGTTTTTT. It is translated as CASSLGAGGATNEKLFF.

The chain carries TRBV4-1 and TRBJ2-1; 12 bases are shared with TRBD2. Trimming removed 0 bases from V and 8 bases from J; junction bases left unmatched: 11. Germline V gene lookup returns CDR1 MGHRA and CDR2 YSYEKL. CDR3 length: 18 residues. This CDR3 reads CASSQDVTSGGRRDEQFF. CDR3 in DNA: TGCGCCAGCAGCCAAGATGTGACTAGCGGGGGCCGACGGGATGAGCAGTTCTTC.

This chain connects TRBV7-3 to TRBJ1-2; D call uncertain. Germline assignment: CDR1 SGHTA and CDR2 FQGTGA. Between the trimmed V and J ends, which lost 3 bases and 7 bases, there was a span of 15 bases. This CDR3 is built from 14 residues. CDR3 sequence (DNA): TGTGCCAGCAGCTTTGACACGTCGGCGAGTGGCTACACCTTC. This translates into CASSFDTSASGYTF.

V and J are TRBV5-6 and TRBJ1-3; tentative D call: TRBD1 (5 bases). Per the germline V gene, CDR1 is SGHDT and CDR2 is YYEEEE. V lost 4 bases, J lost 3 bases, and 11 bases lay in between. This CDR3 region has 14 residues. The CDR3 here is CASSLPGGGNTIYF. DNA for the CDR3: TGTGCCAGCAGCCTCCCCGGGGGTGGAAACACCATATATTTT.